These T cell receptor beta chains were read from a single sample in a study of T-cell reconstitution after alpha-beta-depleted transplantation in children. In TCRdb, the PCR reads were re-called with MiXCR into one record per CDR3 protein. The sample yields about 440,000 distinct CDR3 sequences, roughly 44% seen once. Sequencing used PBMCs, obtained before TCRalphabeta/CD19-depleted stem cell transplant. Receptors originate from a girl aged 2-10 years with aplastic anemia, due to receive a stem cell transplant. CDR3s include the opening cysteine and the closing phenylalanine or tryptophan. The D gene is left open where the match is weak. Part of the rows lack a size; the others show once, few, many or a class for expanded clones.

-	TRBD2	16	TRBV12-3/TRBV12-4	TRBJ2-3	TGTGCCAGCAGTTTAGCAGCGGGGGGGCCGTCAGATACGCAGTATTTT	CASSLAAGGPSDTQYF
many	TRBD1	15	TRBV7-9	TRBJ2-6	TGTGCCAGCAGCCGCGACAGGGCTGGGGCCAACGTCCTGACTTTC	CASSRDRAGANVLTF
-	TRBD1	17	TRBV6-1	TRBJ2-5	TGTGCCAGCAGTGAAGGATGGGACAGGGGGGTTCTAAAGACCCAGTACTTC	CASSEGWDRGVLKTQYF
few	-	14	TRBV11-2	TRBJ2-2	TGTGCCAGCGGTTTAGCCTCGAACACCGGGGAGCTGTTTTTT	CASGLASNTGELFF
few	-	13	TRBV10-3	TRBJ1-3	TGTGCCATCAGTGACAGCTCTGGAAACACCATATATTTT	CAISDSSGNTIYF
-	-	14	TRBV7-9	TRBJ2-5	TGTGCCAGCAGCTCGCCGACGGACCAAGAGACCCAGTACTTC	CASSSPTDQETQYF
-	TRBD2	15	TRBV30	TRBJ2-1	TGTGCCTGCCCGGGACTAGCGGGAGGGCCAAGTGAGCAGTTCTTC	CACPGLAGGPSEQFF
-	-	15	TRBV21-1	TRBJ2-1	TGTGCCAGCAGCAAAAGGGCTAGCGGGGTTAATGAGCAGTTCTTC	CASSKRASGVNEQFF
-	-	13	TRBV12-3/TRBV12-4	TRBJ1-5	TGTGCCAGCAGTTTAACCCCGGGGAGGCCCCAGCATTTT	CASSLTPGRPQHF
many	TRBD1	14	TRBV20-1	TRBJ1-2	TGCAGTGCTACTGCGGGACAGGGAGACTATGGCTACACCTTC	CSATAGQGDYGYTF
few	-	15	TRBV5-1	TRBJ2-5	TGCGCCAGCAGCTTGGCGCAGGGGAGTCCAGAGACCCAGTACTTC	CASSLAQGSPETQYF
many	-	14	TRBV5-6	TRBJ1-4	TGTGCCAGCAGCTTGGGGGCGATCGGGGAAAAACTGTTTTTT	CASSLGAIGEKLFF
few	-	13	TRBV20-1	TRBJ2-7	TGCAGTGCTATCGGGTCTCAGTACTACGAGCAGTACTTC	CSAIGSQYYEQYF
-	-	14	TRBV28	TRBJ2-7	TGTGCCAGCAGTTTATTCCGAGTCACGGCCGAGCAGTACTTC	CASSLFRVTAEQYF
many	TRBD2	16	TRBV4-1	TRBJ2-7	TGCGCCAGCAGCCCCCCCGCTAGCGGGAATGCCTACGAGCAGTACTTC	CASSPPASGNAYEQYF
-	-	14	TRBV18	TRBJ1-2	TGTGCCAGCTCAGGGACGGACCTTAACTATGGCTACACCTTC	CASSGTDLNYGYTF
-	TRBD2	16	TRBV7-9	TRBJ2-5	TGTGCCAGCAGCTTGGCGGCTAGCGGAGCCGCCGGGACCCAGTACTTC	CASSLAASGAAGTQYF
few	-	15	TRBV6-2/TRBV6-3	TRBJ2-3	TGTGCCACCACGACTCTGTCGCCTTCCACAGATACGCAGTATTTT	CATTTLSPSTDTQYF
few	-	15	TRBV5-1	TRBJ2-7	TGCGCCAGCAGCTGGGATTGGACCGACAATCGGGAGCAGTACTTC	CASSWDWTDNREQYF
few	-	14	TRBV20-1	TRBJ2-7	TGCAGTGGTGCGGACAGTAGTGAATTTTACGAGCAGTACTTC	CSGADSSEFYEQYF
few	TRBD2	17	TRBV7-4	TRBJ2-3	TGTGCCAGCAGCCGAGCGCTCAGCGGGACCGCCGCAGATACGCAGTATTTT	CASSRALSGTAADTQYF
few	TRBD1	12	TRBV20-1	TRBJ2-5	TGCAGTGCTAGGGACAGGGAAGAGACCCAGTACTTC	CSARDREETQYF
many	-	17	TRBV29-1	TRBJ2-3	TGCAGCGCCTCCGGGACAGGTATAGCGGGCCACACAGAGACGCAGTATTTT	CSASGTGIAGHTETQYF
many	TRBD1	15	TRBV7-9	TRBJ2-7	TGCGCCAGCAGCTTGGCCGGGACAGGGGCCTACGAGCAGTACTTC	CASSLAGTGAYEQYF
many	-	17	TRBV11-3	TRBJ1-5	TGTGCCAGCAGCTTAGTCCCGTCTTTTGGCCACAATCAGCCCCAGCATTTT	CASSLVPSFGHNQPQHF
many	TRBD1	13	TRBV14	TRBJ2-7	TGTGCCAGCAGCCAGGGACAGCTCTACGAGCAGTACTTC	CASSQGQLYEQYF
many	-	15	TRBV21-1	TRBJ1-1	TGTGCCAGCAGCACCCGGGCAAAGGGGAACACTGAAGCTTTCTTT	CASSTRAKGNTEAFF
few	-	16	TRBV5-4	TRBJ2-6	TGTGCCAGCAGCTTGACCCAACGCTCTGGGGCCAACGTCCTGACTTTC	CASSLTQRSGANVLTF
-	-	11	TRBV30	TRBJ2-3	TGTGCCTGGAGTATCGGGGATACGCAGTATTTT	CAWSIGDTQYF
-	TRBD1	15	TRBV20-1	TRBJ2-7	TGCAGTGCCAATCCGGGACAGGGGAATCGTTACGAGCAGTACTTC	CSANPGQGNRYEQYF
few	-	17	TRBV6-5	TRBJ2-4	TGTGCCAGCAGTTACACCCCGTGGTCCGAGGGCAAAAACATTCAGTACTTC	CASSYTPWSEGKNIQYF
few	TRBD1	15	TRBV28	TRBJ2-7	TGTGCCAGCAGTTTCTCCGGGACAGGGGACCACGAGCAGTACTTC	CASSFSGTGDHEQYF
-	-	14	TRBV5-6	TRBJ2-5	TGTGCCAGCATCCAACGAGGGGGTTGGGAGACCCAGTACTTC	CASIQRGGWETQYF
-	-	10	TRBV10-1	TRBJ2-7	TGCGCCTCAATAGGTAACGAGCAGTACTTC	CASIGNEQYF
-	-	13	TRBV20-1	TRBJ2-4	TGCAGTGCCCCTTTGGGGGTCGAAAACATTCAGTACTTC	CSAPLGVENIQYF
many	-	12	TRBV12-3/TRBV12-4	TRBJ2-7	TGTGCCAGCAGTTTAGGGCCAGCCGAGTCGTACTTC	CASSLGPAESYF
-	TRBD2	16	TRBV15	TRBJ2-2	TGTGCCACCAGCACAAAGCGGGGGACGAACACCGGGGAGCTGTTTTTT	CATSTKRGTNTGELFF
once	-	16	TRBV6-1	TRBJ2-5	TGTGCCGCCGGGGGGCCCCGGCTGGGGGGTAAAGAGACCCAGTACTTC	CAAGGPRLGGKETQYF
-	-	16	TRBV18	TRBJ2-5	TGTGCCAGCTCACCAAGGGAAGCGGCGTACCAAGAGACCCAGTACTTC	CASSPREAAYQETQYF
-	TRBD2	15	TRBV28	TRBJ2-2	TGTGCCAGCAGTCTGGGAGGGGAGAACACCGGGGAGCTGTTTTTT	CASSLGGENTGELFF
-	TRBD1	16	TRBV20-1	TRBJ1-5	TGCAGTGCTAGAGACAGGGGGCTGGGGAGCAATCAGCCCCAGCATTTT	CSARDRGLGSNQPQHF
few	-	14	TRBV5-1	TRBJ2-1	TGCGCCAGCAGCTTGGGTAGCGGCTACAATGAGCAGTTCTTC	CASSLGSGYNEQFF
-	TRBD1	15	TRBV5-6	TRBJ1-2	TGTGCCAGCAGCCGGACAGGGGATTTTCAGGATGGCTACACCTTC	CASSRTGDFQDGYTF
-	-	14	TRBV5-1	TRBJ2-7	TGCGCCAGCAAGAACGGGGCCCACTCCTACGAGCAGTACTTC	CASKNGAHSYEQYF
-	-	16	TRBV7-8	TRBJ2-7	TGTGCCAGCAGCGAGGGCCCGGGGGGCCTAAGCTACGAGCAGTACTTC	CASSEGPGGLSYEQYF
many	-	15	TRBV6-2/TRBV6-3	TRBJ1-6	TGTGCCAGCAGTTACTCCGAGAGGAAAATTTCACCCCTCCACTTT	CASSYSERKISPLHF
many	-	12	TRBV7-8	TRBJ2-2	TGTGCCAGCAGCTTAGGGGACGGGGAGCTGTTTTTT	CASSLGDGELFF
once	TRBD1	14	TRBV24-1	TRBJ1-2	TGTGCCACCAGTGACACGGGACAGGGGAATGGCTACACCTTC	CATSDTGQGNGYTF
many	TRBD1	14	TRBV12-3/TRBV12-4	TRBJ2-7	TGTGCCAGCAGCTCCGGGACAGGGAAAGGCGAGCAGTACTTC	CASSSGTGKGEQYF
-	-	12	TRBV7-6	TRBJ2-3	TGTGCCACCGACGAGGGCACAGATACGCAGTATTTT	CATDEGTDTQYF
many	-	15	TRBV5-1	TRBJ1-2	TGCGCCAGCAGCTTGGCGGGAGCCGCTGGCTATGGCTACACCTTC	CASSLAGAAGYGYTF
few	-	16	TRBV7-6	TRBJ2-2	TGTGCCAGCAGCCTCGGATCGGTAGGGAACACCGGGGAGCTGTTTTTT	CASSLGSVGNTGELFF
-	-	14	TRBV27	TRBJ2-3	TGTGCCAGCAGTTTATCGGAGATCACAGATACGCAGTATTTT	CASSLSEITDTQYF
few	-	15	TRBV19	TRBJ2-7	TGTGCCAGTAGCCTGCGCCGGGACCGCGTCTACGAGCAGTACTTC	CASSLRRDRVYEQYF
-	-	15	TRBV20-1	TRBJ2-3	TGCAGTGCTGGCCGGGACGAAGCTAGCACAGATACGCAGTATTTT	CSAGRDEASTDTQYF